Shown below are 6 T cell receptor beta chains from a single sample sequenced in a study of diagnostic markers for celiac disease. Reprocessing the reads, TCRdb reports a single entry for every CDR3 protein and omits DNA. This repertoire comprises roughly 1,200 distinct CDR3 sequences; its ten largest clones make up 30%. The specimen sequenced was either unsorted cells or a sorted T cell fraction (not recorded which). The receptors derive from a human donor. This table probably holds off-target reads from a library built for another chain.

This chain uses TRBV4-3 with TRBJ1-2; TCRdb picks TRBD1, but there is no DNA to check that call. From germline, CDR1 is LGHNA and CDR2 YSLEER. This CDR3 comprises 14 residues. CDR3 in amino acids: CASSQGGSYYGYTF.

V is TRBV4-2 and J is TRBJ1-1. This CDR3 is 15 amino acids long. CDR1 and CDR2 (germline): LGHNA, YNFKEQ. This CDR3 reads CASSQEINTDTEAFF.

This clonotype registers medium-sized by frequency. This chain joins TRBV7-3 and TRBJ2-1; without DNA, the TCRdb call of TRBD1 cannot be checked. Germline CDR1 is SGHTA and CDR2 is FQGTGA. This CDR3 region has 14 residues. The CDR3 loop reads CASSDTGVYNEQFF.

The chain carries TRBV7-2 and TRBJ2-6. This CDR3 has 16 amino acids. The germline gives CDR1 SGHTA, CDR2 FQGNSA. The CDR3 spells CASSESVLSGANVLTF.

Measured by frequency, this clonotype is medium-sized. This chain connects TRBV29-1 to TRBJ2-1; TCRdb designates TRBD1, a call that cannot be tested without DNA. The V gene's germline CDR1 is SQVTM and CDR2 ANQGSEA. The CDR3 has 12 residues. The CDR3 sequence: CSGWDSYNEQFF.

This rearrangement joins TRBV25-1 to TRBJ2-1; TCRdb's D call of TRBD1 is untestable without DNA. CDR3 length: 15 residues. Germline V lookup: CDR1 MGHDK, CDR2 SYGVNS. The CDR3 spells CASSVTGSSYNEQFF.